The next 25 T cell receptor beta chains were all read from a single sample in a study of beta chain features in type 1 diabetes (dated by TCRdb to the late 2010s). Overall results and qualifications from the work: A moderate but significant shortening of TCRB CDR3 length was observed in type 1 diabetes patients in all four CD4+ subsets.

These receptors lack a known antigen. Libraries were made using the immunoSEQ multiplex PCR assay. The entire isolated RNA was reverse transcribed using the High Capacity cDNA Reverse Transcription Kit, and thus expressed TCRB transcripts were sequenced. This is the immuneACCESS table as TCRdb keeps it, with only in-frame sequences that have V and J called. A part of the clones is gone; compared with another copy, unresolved V genes explain less than half, and the rest is unexplained. For this sample the table gives about 370,000 clones, of which over 8.5% were detected only once. Together, the top ten hold roughly 0.54% of the sample. Sequenced material: central memory CD4+ T cells from blood. The receptors originated from a man younger than 45 with type 1 diabetes.

This clone is a singleton in its sample. The V call is TRBV6-6, the J call TRBJ1-5; 9 bases are a match to TRBD1. Germline CDR1 MNHNY, CDR2 SVGAGI (reference sequence). The CDR3 consists of 14 residues. V lost 11 bases to trimming and J lost 6 bases; unmatched junction nucleotides: 11. The DNA of the CDR3 is TGTGCCGGGGGGAAAACAGGGGGCGGTCAGCCCCAGCATTTT. As protein: CAGGKTGGGQPQHF.

V gene TRBV6-1 combines with J gene TRBJ1-2, with no clear D. This CDR3 is 13 amino acids long. Germline CDR1 reads MNHNS; CDR2 reads SASEGT. V was shortened by 2 bases and J by 2 bases, with 6 bases between the two germline ends. The CDR3, as DNA: TGTGCCAGCAGTGAACAGTGGAACTATGGCTACACCTTC. This encodes CASSEQWNYGYTF.

The V call is TRBV4-2, the J call TRBJ2-7; the match to TRBD2 covers 7 bases. The V and J ends lost 0 bases and 2 bases, in that order; junction bases with no gene match: 13. CDR1 is LGHNA and CDR2 is YNFKEQ in the germline V gene. CDR3 length equals 18 residues. The CDR3 spells CASSQDYPRAGVPYEQYF. DNA for the CDR3: TGTGCCAGCAGCCAAGATTACCCCCGGGCGGGAGTCCCCTACGAGCAGTACTTC.

This clone was seen only a few times. Other DNA sequences from this sample encode an identical CDR3 as well. V gene TRBV19 combines with J gene TRBJ1-1, with TRBD1 identical over 7 bases. The germline gives CDR1 LNHDA, CDR2 SQIVND (reference sequence). The CDR3 runs to 15 residues. J lost 3 bases, V lost 6 bases, and 10 bases had no gene match. CDR3 sequence reads: CASSTLGGRDTEAFF. The CDR3 DNA reads as TGTGCCAGTAGCACACTAGGGGGCCGGGACACTGAAGCTTTCTTT.

This chain links TRBV6-1 with TRBJ2-3, with no clear D. Germline CDR1 is MNHNS and CDR2 is SASEGT. CDR3 size: 16 residues. Trimming cost V 0 bases and J 0 bases, with 10 bases left between them. CDR3 in DNA: TGTGCCAGCAGTGAAGCCCTATCGAGGAGCACAGATACGCAGTATTTT. This codes for CASSEALSRSTDTQYF.

This clone showed up just a few times. This rearrangement joins TRBV29-1 to TRBJ1-2; 7 bases match TRBD1. The junction had 5 bases not matched to a gene; V was cut back by 7 bases and J by 0 bases. Germline CDR1 reads SQVTM; CDR2 reads ANQGSEA. This CDR3 is built from 13 residues. The CDR3 coding sequence is TGCAGCGGAAGGGACAGCACTAACTATGGCTACACCTTC. Translated: CSGRDSTNYGYTF.

The CDR3 loop reads CASSSWTGGLGETQYF. In nucleotides, the CDR3 is TGTGCCAGCAGCTCCTGGACAGGGGGTCTCGGTGAGACCCAGTACTTC. The chain employs TRBV7-9 and TRBJ2-5; the match to TRBD1 covers 10 bases. Germline CDR1 SEHNR, CDR2 FQNEAQ (reference sequence). The J segment lost 5 bases and the V segment lost 4 bases, leaving 10 bases of the junction unmatched. The CDR3 is 16 residues long.

The chain links TRBV6-5 to TRBJ2-7, with a weak D call TRBD2 (6 bases). The CDR3 totals 15 residues. Germline V gives CDR1 MNHEY, CDR2 SVGAGI. V was clipped by 0 bases and J by 1 base, with 10 bases between them. The CDR3 DNA follows: TGTGCCAGCAGTTACTCGTGGAGGGGTTCCTACGAGCAGTACTTC. This codes for CASSYSWRGSYEQYF.

This clone was counted only a few times. The chain combines TRBV6-5 with TRBJ2-1, with 10 bases that match TRBD1. The CDR3 is made up of 15 amino acids. The V gene end was trimmed by 6 bases and the J gene end by 10 bases; junction bases not matched to a gene: 12. Germline loops: CDR1 MNHEY, CDR2 SVGAGI. CDR3 protein: CASRGGTGAMSEQFF. DNA for the CDR3: TGTGCCAGCAGGGGAGGGACAGGGGCGATGTCGGAGCAGTTCTTC.

The V call is TRBV5-1, the J call TRBJ1-1; D perhaps matches TRBD1 (6 bases). Trimming left V 0 bases short and J 3 bases short, with 15 bases between. The germline V gene encodes CDR1 SGHRS and CDR2 YFSETQ. This CDR3 spans 16 amino acids. CDR3: CASSLGGTGTYTEAFF. CDR3 nucleotide sequence: TGCGCCAGCAGCTTGGGAGGCACAGGGACCTACACTGAAGCTTTCTTT.

The J gene is TRBJ1-4, the V gene TRBV28; D is undetermined. The CDR3 runs to 15 residues. The V gene lost 3 bases and the J gene lost 3 bases, with 11 bases spanning the gap. Germline V CDR1 and CDR2: MDHEN, SYDVKM. For the CDR3, the DNA is TGTGCCAGCAGTTTTGCCGGTAGCTCTAATGAAAAACTGTTTTTT. Residues: CASSFAGSSNEKLFF. The complete variable domain, with remaining parts taken from reference TRBV28 and TRBJ1-4, reads DVKVTQSSRYLVKRTGEKVFLECVQDMDHENMFWYRQDPGLGLRLIYFSYDVKMKEKGDIPEGYSVSREKKERFSLILESASTNQTSMYLCASSFAGSSNEKLFFGSGTQLSVL.

This clone was counted between two and nine times. The rearrangement uses TRBV5-4 and TRBJ1-2; D might be TRBD1 (6 bases). The V gene's germline CDR1 is SGHNT and CDR2 YYREEE (reference sequence). V was shortened by 0 bases and J by 8 bases, with 8 bases between the two germline ends. The CDR3 sequence is 12 residues long. The CDR3, as DNA: TGTGCCAGCAGCTTGGACAGGGAGGGCTACACCTTC. It codes for CASSLDREGYTF.

This clone was observed once. J is TRBJ2-5 and V is TRBV11-3; 9 bases line up with TRBD1. The CDR3 length is 16 residues. J was trimmed by 2 bases and V by 1 base; bases with no gene match: 5. CDR1 is SGHNT, CDR2 YENEEA, per germline. DNA of the CDR3: TGTGCCAGCAGCTTAGCAGCGACAGGGGGACAAGAGACCCAGTACTTC. As protein: CASSLAATGGQETQYF.

This clone was seen more than once but under ten times. This rearrangement joins TRBV29-1 to TRBJ2-3; D uncertain. The germline V and J ends were trimmed by 1 base and 1 base, with 12 bases remaining between them. This CDR3 has 15 residues. CDR1 and CDR2 (germline): SQVTM, ANQGSEA. The CDR3 region has the DNA TGCAGCGTTGAAGGCGGAATGGCGGGCACAGATACGCAGTATTTT. It encodes CSVEGGMAGTDTQYF.

This chain joins TRBV7-2 and TRBJ2-1; 8 nucleotides agree with TRBD1. The germline gives CDR1 SGHTA, CDR2 FQGNSA. The CDR3 extends over 14 amino acids. Trimming at V came to 3 bases and at J to 5 bases, leaving 3 bases not matched to a gene. CDR3 in DNA: TGTGCCAGCAGCTTGAGGACAGGGAACAATGAGCAGTTCTTC. Its protein product is CASSLRTGNNEQFF.

The chain employs TRBV6-6 and TRBJ2-3, with unresolved D. This CDR3 is 12 amino acids long. Germline V gene data show CDR1 as MNHNY and CDR2 as SVGAGI (reference sequence). The V and J ends lost 5 bases and 6 bases respectively, with 9 bases between them. The CDR3 DNA sequence: TGTGCCAGCAGTCGGTTACTGGATACGCAGTATTTT. It codes for CASSRLLDTQYF.

The V and J genes are TRBV7-9 and TRBJ1-1, with D possibly being TRBD1 (6 bases). The CDR3 has 13 amino acids. V shed 6 bases and J shed 4 bases, with 12 bases lying between them. The V gene's germline CDR1 is SEHNR and CDR2 FQNEAQ (reference sequence). DNA for the CDR3: TGTGCCAGCAGGAAGGGGGAAAGCACTGAAGCTTTCTTT. Amino acid sequence: CASRKGESTEAFF.

On this clone: Within the sample, other DNA sequences also encode this same CDR3. The V and J genes are TRBV18 and TRBJ1-4, with a tentative D call TRBD1 (5 bases). V lost 3 bases and J 5 bases, leaving 10 bases between the germline ends. Germline loops: CDR1 KGHSH, CDR2 LQKENI. The CDR3 consists of 14 residues. CDR3 sequence: CASSPGGGNEKLFF. In nucleotides, the CDR3 is TGTGCCAGCTCACCTGGCGGGGGGAATGAAAAACTGTTTTTT.

This clone has a handful of counts. The rearrangement joins TRBV19 to TRBJ2-3; D is tentatively TRBD1 or TRBD2 (5 bases each). The germline V gene has CDR1 LNHDA and CDR2 SQIVND (reference sequence). The CDR3 contains 14 residues. Trimming pared 6 bases from V and 5 bases from J, leaving 15 bases between. The chain's CDR3 is CASRTRGAEDTQYF. As DNA, the CDR3 is TGTGCCAGTAGGACTCGAGGGGCGGAAGATACGCAGTATTTT.

The V call is TRBV6-1, the J call TRBJ2-2; D is perhaps TRBD1 (5 bases). V lost 7 bases and J lost 1, with 10 bases in between. This CDR3 region has 14 residues. The germline gives CDR1 MNHNS, CDR2 SASEGT. CDR3 region: CASIGHQNTGELFF. CDR3 in DNA: TGTGCCAGCATCGGACACCAGAACACCGGGGAGCTGTTTTTT.

This chain connects TRBV11-2 to TRBJ2-1, with 13 positions matching TRBD2. Per germline, CDR1 SGHAT and CDR2 FQNNGV. CDR3 length: 17 residues. The trim removed 0 bases at V and 1 base at J, leaving 0 bases unmatched. In nucleotides, the CDR3 is TGTGCCAGCAGCTTAGAACTAGCGGGAGGGTCCTACAATGAGCAGTTCTTC. This gives the protein CASSLELAGGSYNEQFF.

This clone showed up many times. The chain uses TRBV5-1 and TRBJ2-3; D is possibly TRBD1 (6 bases). Trimming removed 3 bases from V and 4 bases from J, with 15 bases in between. Germline values: CDR1 SGHRS, CDR2 YFSETQ. The CDR3 extends over 15 amino acids. CDR3 DNA: TGCGCCAGCAGCTCTGACAGGTTTAGAGCAGATACGCAGTATTTT. This gives the protein CASSSDRFRADTQYF.

This clone was observed many times. The chain recombines TRBV5-8 with TRBJ2-7; 8 bases align to TRBD2. Per the germline V gene, CDR1 is SGHTS and CDR2 is YDEGEE. This CDR3 is built from 13 residues. Germline trimming cut 5 bases from V and 10 bases from J; bases unmatched to any gene: 11. DNA for the CDR3: TGTGCCAGCAGGGCGGGAGGAACAGGGTTCCAGTACTTC. This sequence encodes CASRAGGTGFQYF.

This clone came up a few times. The junction and the germline gene differ at one end; a read error may be behind it. The chain joins TRBV4-1 to TRBJ2-7; D may correspond to TRBD1 or TRBD2 (6 bases each). This CDR3 has 15 amino acids. The V gene's germline CDR1 is MGHRA and CDR2 YSYEKL. Here the CDR3 reads CASSQVGGLPYEQYF. The CDR3 DNA reads TGTGCCAGCAGCCAAGTTGGGGGGCTCCCCTACGAGCAGTACTTC.

The sample holds a few counts of this clone. The chain joins TRBV5-7 to TRBJ1-1; 12 nucleotides line up with TRBD1. TRBV5-7 is marked as an open reading frame, function uncertain. This CDR3 contains 15 residues. Trimming cost V 1 base and J 6 bases; bases outside gene matches: 4. CDR3 bases: TGTGCCAGCAGCTTGCCGGGACAGGGGGCCCCTGAAGCTTTCTTT. Amino acids: CASSLPGQGAPEAFF.